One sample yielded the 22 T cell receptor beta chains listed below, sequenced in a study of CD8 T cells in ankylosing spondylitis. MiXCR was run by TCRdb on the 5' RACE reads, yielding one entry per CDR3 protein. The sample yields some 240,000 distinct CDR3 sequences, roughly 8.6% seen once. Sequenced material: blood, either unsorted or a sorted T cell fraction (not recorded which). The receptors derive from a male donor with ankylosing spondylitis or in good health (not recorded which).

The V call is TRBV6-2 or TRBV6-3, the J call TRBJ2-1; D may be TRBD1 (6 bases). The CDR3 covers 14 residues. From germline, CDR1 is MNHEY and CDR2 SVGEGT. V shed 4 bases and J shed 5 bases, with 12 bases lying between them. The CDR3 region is CASSSWGHDNEQFF. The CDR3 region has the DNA TGTGCCAGCAGTTCCTGGGGGCACGACAATGAGCAGTTCTTC.

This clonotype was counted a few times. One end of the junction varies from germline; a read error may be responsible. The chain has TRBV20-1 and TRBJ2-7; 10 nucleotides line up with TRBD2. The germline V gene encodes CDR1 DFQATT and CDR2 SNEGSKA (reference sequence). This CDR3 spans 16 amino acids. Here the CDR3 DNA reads TGCTGTGCTAGGAGACTAGCGGGTCTTGACACGGGAGAGCAGTACTTC. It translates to CCARRLAGLDTGEQYF.

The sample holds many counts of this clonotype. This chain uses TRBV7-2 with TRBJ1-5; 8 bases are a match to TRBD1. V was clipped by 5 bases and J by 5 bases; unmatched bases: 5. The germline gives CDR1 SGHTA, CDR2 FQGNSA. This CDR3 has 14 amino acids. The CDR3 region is CASSSPGGYQPQHF. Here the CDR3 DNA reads TGTGCCAGCAGCAGCCCAGGGGGCTATCAGCCCCAGCATTTT.

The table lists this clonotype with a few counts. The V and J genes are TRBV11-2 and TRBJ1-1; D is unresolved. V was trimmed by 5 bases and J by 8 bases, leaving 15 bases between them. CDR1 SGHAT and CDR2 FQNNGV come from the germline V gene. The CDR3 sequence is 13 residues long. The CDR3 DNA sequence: TGTGCCAGCAGCCACAAGGTAGGAGGAGAAGCTTTCTTT. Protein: CASSHKVGGEAFF.

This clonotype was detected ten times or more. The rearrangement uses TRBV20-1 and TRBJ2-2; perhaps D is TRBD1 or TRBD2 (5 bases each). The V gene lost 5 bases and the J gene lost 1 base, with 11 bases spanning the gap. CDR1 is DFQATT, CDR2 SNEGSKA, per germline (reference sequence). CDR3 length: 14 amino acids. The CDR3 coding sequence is TGCAGTGCTCGCTCGGGGCTGAACACCGGGGAGCTGTTTTTT. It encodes CSARSGLNTGELFF.

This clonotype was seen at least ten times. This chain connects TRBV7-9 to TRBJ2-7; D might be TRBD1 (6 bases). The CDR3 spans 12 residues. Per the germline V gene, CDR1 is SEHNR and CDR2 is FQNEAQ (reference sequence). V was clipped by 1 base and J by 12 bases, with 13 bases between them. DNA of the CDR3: TGTGCCAGCAGCTTAGAAGGTACAGGGTGGTACTTC. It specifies CASSLEGTGWYF.

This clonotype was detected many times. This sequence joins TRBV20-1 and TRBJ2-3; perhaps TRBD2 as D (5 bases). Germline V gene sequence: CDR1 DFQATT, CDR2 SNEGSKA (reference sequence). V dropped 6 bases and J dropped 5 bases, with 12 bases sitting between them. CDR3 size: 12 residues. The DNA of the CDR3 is TGCAGTGCCGGAGGCCCGGGAGATACGCAGTATTTT. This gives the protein CSAGGPGDTQYF.

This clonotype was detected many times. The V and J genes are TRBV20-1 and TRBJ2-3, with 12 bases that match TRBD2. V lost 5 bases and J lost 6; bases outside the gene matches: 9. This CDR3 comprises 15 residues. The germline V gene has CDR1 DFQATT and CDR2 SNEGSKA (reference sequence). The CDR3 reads CSASRLAGAGDTQYF. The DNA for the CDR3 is TGCAGTGCTTCCAGACTAGCGGGGGCTGGGGATACGCAGTATTTT.

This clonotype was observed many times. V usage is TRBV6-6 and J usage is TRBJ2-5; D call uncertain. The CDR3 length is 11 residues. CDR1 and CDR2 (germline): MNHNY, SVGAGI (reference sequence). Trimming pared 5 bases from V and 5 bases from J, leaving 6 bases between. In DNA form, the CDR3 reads TGTGCCAGCAGTCCTTGGGAGACCCAGTACTTC. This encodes CASSPWETQYF.

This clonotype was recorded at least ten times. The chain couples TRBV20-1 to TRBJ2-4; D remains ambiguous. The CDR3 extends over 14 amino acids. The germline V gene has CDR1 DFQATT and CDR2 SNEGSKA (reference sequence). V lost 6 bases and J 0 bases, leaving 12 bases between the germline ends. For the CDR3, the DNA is TGCAGTGCCGGGCAGTCTCTAGCCAAAAACATTCAGTACTTC. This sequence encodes CSAGQSLAKNIQYF.

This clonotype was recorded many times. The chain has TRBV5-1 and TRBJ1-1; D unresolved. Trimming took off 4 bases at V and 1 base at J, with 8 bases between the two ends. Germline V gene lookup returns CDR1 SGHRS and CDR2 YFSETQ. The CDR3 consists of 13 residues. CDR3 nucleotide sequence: TGCGCCAGCAGCCCCTCTGAGAACACTGAAGCTTTCTTT. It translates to CASSPSENTEAFF.

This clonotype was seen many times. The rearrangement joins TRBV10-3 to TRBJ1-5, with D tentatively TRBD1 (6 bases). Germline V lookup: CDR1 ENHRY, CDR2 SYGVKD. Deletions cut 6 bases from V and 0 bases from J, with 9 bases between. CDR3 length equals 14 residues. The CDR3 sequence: CAIRQQGSNQPQHF. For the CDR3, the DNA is TGTGCCATCAGACAACAGGGTAGCAATCAGCCCCAGCATTTT.

CDR3: CASSWVGNSRTF. DNA for the CDR3: TGTGCCAGCAGCTGGGTTGGGAACAGTAGAACCTTC. The genes are TRBV12-3 or TRBV12-4 and TRBJ1-2, with unresolved D. V was pared by 6 bases and J by 14 bases, with 19 bases between. The CDR3 contains 12 residues.

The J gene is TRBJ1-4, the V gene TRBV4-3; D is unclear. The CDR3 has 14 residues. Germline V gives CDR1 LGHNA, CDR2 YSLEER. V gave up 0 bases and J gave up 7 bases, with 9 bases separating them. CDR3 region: CASSQDGKREKLFF. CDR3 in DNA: TGCGCCAGCAGCCAAGATGGGAAACGTGAAAAACTGTTTTTT.

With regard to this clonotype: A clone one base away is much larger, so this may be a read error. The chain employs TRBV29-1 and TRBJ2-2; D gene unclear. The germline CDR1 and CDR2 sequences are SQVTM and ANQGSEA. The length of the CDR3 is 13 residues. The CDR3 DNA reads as TGCAGCGTTGTACTGGGGTACACCGGGCAGCTGTTTTTT. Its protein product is CSVVLGYTGQLFF.

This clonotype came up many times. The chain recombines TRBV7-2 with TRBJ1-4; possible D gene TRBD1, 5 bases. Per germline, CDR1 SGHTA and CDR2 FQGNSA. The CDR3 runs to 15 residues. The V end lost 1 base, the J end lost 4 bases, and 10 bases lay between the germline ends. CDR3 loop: CASSLDHRLNEKLFF. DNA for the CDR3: TGTGCCAGCAGCTTAGATCACAGGCTTAATGAAAAACTGTTTTTT.

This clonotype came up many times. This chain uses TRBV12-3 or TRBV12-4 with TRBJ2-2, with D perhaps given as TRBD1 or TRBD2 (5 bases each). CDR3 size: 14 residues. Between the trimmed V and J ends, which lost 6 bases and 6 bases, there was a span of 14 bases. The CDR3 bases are TGTGCCAGCAGCCCGGGGCTACCCCCCGGGGAGCTGTTTTTT. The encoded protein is CASSPGLPPGELFF.

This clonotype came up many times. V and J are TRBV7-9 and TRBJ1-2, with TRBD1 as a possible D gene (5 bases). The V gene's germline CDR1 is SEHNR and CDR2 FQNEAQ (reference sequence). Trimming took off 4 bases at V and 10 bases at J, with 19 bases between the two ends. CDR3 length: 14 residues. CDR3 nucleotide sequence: TGTGCCAGCAGCTCGGCGGGGCAGGAGATTGACTACACCTTC. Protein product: CASSSAGQEIDYTF.

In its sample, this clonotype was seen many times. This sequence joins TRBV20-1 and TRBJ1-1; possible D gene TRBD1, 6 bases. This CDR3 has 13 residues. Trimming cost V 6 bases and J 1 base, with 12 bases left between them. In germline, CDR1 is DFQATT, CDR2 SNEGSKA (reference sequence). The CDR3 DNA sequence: TGCAGTGCAAAGGACAGACGGAACACTGAAGCTTTCTTT. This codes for CSAKDRRNTEAFF.

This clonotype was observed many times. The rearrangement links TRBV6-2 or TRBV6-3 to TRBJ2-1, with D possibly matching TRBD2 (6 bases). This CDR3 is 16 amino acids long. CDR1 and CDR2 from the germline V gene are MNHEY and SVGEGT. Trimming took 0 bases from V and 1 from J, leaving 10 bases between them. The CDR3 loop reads CASSYSRGGSYNEQFF. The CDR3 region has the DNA TGTGCCAGCAGTTACTCGAGAGGAGGGTCCTACAATGAGCAGTTCTTC.

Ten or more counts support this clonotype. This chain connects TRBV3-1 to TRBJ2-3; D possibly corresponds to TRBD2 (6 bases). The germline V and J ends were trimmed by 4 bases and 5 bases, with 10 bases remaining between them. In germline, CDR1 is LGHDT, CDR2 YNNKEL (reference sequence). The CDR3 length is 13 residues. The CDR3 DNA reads TGTGCCAGCAGCCCTACCGGGGGAGATACGCAGTATTTT. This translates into CASSPTGGDTQYF.

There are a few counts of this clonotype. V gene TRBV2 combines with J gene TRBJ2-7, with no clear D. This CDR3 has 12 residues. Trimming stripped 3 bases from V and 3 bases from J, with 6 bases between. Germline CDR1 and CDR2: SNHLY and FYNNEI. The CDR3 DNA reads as TGTGCCAGCAGTGAGGCCGGCTACGAGCAGTACTTC. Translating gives CASSEAGYEQYF.